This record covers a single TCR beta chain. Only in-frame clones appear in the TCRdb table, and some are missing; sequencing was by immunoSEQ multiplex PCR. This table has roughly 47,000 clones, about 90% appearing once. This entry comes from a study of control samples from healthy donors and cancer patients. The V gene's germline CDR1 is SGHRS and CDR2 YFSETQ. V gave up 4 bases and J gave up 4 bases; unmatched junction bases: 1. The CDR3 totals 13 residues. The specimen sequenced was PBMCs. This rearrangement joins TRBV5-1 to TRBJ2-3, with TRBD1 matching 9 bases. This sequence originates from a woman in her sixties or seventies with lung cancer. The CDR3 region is CASSGTGPDTQYF. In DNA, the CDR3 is TGCGCCAGCAGCGGGACAGGGCCAGATACGCAGTATTTT.